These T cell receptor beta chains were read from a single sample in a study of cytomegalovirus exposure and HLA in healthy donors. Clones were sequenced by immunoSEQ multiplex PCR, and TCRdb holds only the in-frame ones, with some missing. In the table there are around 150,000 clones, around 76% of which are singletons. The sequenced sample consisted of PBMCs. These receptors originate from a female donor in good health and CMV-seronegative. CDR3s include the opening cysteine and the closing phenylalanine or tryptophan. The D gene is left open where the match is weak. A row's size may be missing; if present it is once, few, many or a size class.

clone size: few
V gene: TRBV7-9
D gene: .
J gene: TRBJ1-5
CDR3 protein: CASSGGLGSNQPQHF
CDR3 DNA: TGTGCCAGCAGCGGCGGCCTCGGTAGCAATCAGCCCCAGCATTTT

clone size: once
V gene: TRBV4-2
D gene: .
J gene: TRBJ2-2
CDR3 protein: CASSQVAGRRGGGTGELFF
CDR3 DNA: TGTGCCAGCAGCCAAGTCGCGGGAAGGCGGGGAGGGGGCACCGGGGAGCTGTTTTTT

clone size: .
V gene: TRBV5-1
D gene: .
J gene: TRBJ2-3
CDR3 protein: CASSLGQLSPDTQYF
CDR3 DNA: TGCGCCAGCAGCTTGGGACAGCTGAGCCCAGATACGCAGTATTTT

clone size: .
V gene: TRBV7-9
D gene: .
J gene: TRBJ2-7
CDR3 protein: CASSAAKEQYF
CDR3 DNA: TGTGCCAGCAGCGCTGCTAAAGAGCAGTACTTC

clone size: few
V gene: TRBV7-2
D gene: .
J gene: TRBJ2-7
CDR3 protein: CASSFHLSLLGYEQYF
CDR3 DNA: TGTGCCAGCAGCTTCCATTTATCGTTGCTAGGCTACGAGCAGTACTTC

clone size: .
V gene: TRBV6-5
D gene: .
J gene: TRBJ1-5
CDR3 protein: CASSYSSAVGGQPQHF
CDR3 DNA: TGTGCCAGCAGTTACTCGTCCGCGGTCGGGGGACAGCCCCAGCATTTT

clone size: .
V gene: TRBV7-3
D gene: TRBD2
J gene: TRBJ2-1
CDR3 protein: CASSQTSGRVLNEQFF
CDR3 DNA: TGTGCCAGCAGCCAAACTAGCGGGAGGGTCCTAAATGAGCAGTTCTTC

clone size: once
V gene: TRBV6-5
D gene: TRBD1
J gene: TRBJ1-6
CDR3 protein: CASSPGQGADSPLHF
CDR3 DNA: TGTGCCAGCAGTCCCGGACAGGGGGCTGATTCACCCCTCCACTTT

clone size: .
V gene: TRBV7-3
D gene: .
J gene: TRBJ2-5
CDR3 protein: CASSLENSYSQETQYF
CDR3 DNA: TGTGCCAGCAGCTTAGAAAATTCATACTCTCAAGAGACCCAGTACTTC

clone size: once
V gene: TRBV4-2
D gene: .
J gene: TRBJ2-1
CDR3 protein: CASSQDPWSSYNEQFF
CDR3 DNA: TGTGCCAGCAGCCAAGATCCTTGGAGCTCCTACAATGAGCAGTTCTTC

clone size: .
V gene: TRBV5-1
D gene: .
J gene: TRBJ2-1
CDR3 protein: CASSLRGGAGYNEQFF
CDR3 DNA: TGCGCCAGCAGCTTGAGGGGCGGGGCCGGGTACAATGAGCAGTTCTTC

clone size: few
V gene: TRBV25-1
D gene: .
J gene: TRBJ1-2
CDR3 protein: CASSRPGDYGYTF
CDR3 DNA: TGTGCCAGCAGTAGGCCAGGGGACTATGGCTACACCTTC

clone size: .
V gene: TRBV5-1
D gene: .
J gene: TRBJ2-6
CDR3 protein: CASSLAQSYSGANVLTF
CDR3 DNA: TGCGCCAGCAGCTTGGCCCAGTCGTACTCTGGGGCCAACGTCCTGACTTTC

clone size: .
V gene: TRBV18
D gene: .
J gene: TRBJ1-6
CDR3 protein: CASSPVTGQTSYNSPLHF
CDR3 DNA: TGTGCCAGCTCACCAGTGACAGGCCAGACCTCCTATAATTCACCCCTCCACTTT

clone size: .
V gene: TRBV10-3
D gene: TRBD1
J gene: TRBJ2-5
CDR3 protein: CAISESMQGAETQYF
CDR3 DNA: TGTGCCATCAGTGAGTCGATGCAGGGGGCTGAGACCCAGTACTTC

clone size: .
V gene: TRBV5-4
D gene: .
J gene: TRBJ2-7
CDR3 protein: CASSLVAGASYEQYF
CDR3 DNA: TGTGCCAGCAGCTTGGTCGCGGGGGCCTCCTACGAGCAGTACTTC

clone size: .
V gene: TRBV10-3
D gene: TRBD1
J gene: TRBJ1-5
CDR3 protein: CAISEGGQGSNQPQHF
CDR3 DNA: TGTGCCATCAGTGAGGGAGGACAGGGGAGCAATCAGCCCCAGCATTTT

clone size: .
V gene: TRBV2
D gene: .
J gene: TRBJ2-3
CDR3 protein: CASSEPFDSPTDTQYF
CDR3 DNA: TGTGCCAGCAGTGAACCTTTTGACAGTCCCACAGATACGCAGTATTTT

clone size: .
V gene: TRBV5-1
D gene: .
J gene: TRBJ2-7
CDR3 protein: CASSKTYSSYEQYF
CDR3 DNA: TGCGCCAGCAGTAAAACCTATTCCTCCTACGAGCAGTACTTC

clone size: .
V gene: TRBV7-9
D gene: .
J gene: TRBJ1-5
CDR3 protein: CSSSLSRLSNQPQHF
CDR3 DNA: TGTTCCAGCAGCCTTAGCCGCCTTAGCAATCAGCCCCAGCATTTT

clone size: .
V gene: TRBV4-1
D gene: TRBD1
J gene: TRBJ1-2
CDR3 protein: CASSRTGTGGTNYGYTF
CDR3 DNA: TGCGCCAGCAGCCGGACCGGGACAGGGGGTACTAACTATGGCTACACCTTC

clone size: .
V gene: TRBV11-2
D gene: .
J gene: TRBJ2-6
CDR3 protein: CASSLRVSGANVLTF
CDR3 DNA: TGTGCCAGCAGCTTACGGGTCTCTGGGGCCAACGTCCTGACTTTC

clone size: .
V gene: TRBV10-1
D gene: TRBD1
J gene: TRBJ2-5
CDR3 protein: CATNRGPQETQYF
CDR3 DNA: TGCGCAACCAACAGGGGACCCCAAGAGACCCAGTACTTC

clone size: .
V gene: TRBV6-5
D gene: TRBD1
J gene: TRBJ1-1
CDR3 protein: CASSPGQGKNTEAFF
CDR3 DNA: TGTGCCAGCAGTCCGGGACAGGGTAAAAACACTGAAGCTTTCTTT

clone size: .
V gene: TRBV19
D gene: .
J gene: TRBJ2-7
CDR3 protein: CASSIVSGGPGYEQYF
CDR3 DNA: TGTGCCAGTAGTATAGTTTCTGGAGGGCCGGGATACGAGCAGTACTTC

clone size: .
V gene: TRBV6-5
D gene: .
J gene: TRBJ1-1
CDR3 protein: CASSFSGDEAFF
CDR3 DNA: TGTGCCAGCAGTTTTTCGGGAGATGAAGCTTTCTTT

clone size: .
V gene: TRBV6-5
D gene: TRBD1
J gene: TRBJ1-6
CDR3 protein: CASSFLGQGISPLHF
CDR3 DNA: TGTGCCAGCAGTTTCCTGGGACAGGGAATTTCACCCCTCCACTTT

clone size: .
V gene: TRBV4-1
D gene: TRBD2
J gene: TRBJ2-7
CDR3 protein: CASSPREGYEQYF
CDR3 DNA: TGCGCCAGCAGCCCCAGGGAGGGCTACGAGCAGTACTTC

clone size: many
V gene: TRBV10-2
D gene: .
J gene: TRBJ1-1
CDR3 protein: CASTTGRWNEAFF
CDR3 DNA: TGCGCCAGCACCACGGGGAGGTGGAATGAAGCTTTCTTT

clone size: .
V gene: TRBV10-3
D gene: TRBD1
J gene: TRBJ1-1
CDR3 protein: CAISESRGQPEAFF
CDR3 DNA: TGTGCCATCAGTGAGTCCCGGGGACAGCCTGAGGCTTTCTTT

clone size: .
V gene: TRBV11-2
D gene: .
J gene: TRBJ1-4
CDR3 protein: CASTKGGAGEKLFF
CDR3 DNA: TGTGCCAGCACTAAAGGGGGGGCGGGTGAAAAACTGTTTTTT

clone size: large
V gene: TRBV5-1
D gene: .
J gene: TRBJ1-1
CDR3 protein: CASSLDTGITEAFF
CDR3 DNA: TGCGCCAGCAGCTTGGACACAGGGATCACTGAAGCTTTCTTT

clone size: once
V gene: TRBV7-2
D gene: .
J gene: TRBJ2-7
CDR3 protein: CASSFDLSSYEQYF
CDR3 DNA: TGTGCCAGCAGCTTCGACTTAAGCTCCTACGAGCAGTACTTC

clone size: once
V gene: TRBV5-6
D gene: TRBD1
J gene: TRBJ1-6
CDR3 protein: CASSWWTGDNSPLHF
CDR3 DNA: TGTGCCAGCAGCTGGTGGACAGGGGATAATTCACCCCTCCACTTT

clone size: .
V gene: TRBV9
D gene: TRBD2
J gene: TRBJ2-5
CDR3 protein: CASSRAGVGETQYF
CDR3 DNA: TGTGCCAGCAGCCGAGCGGGAGTAGGTGAGACCCAGTACTTC

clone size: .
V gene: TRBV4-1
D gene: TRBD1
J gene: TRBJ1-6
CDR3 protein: CASSQGFRDRGRSPLHF
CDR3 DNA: TGCGCCAGCAGCCAGGGATTCCGGGACAGGGGCCGATCACCCCTCCACTTT

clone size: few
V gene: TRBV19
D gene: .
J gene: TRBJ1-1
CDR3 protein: CASSLVGVSGTEAFF
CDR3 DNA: TGTGCCAGTAGTCTGGTAGGGGTTAGTGGCACTGAAGCTTTCTTT

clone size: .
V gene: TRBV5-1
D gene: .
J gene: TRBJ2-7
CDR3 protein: CASSLLREYEQYF
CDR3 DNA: TGCGCCAGCAGCTTGCTCCGGGAATACGAGCAGTACTTC

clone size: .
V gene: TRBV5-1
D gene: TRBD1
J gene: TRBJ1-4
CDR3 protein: CASSLVPGQGRKLFF
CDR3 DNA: TGCGCCAGCAGCTTGGTCCCGGGACAGGGGAGAAAACTGTTTTTT

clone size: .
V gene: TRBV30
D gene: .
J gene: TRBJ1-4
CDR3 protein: CAWSVNLANEKLFF
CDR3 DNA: TGTGCCTGGAGTGTTAACTTGGCTAATGAAAAACTGTTTTTT

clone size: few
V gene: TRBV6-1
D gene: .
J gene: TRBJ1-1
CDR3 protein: CASSERRLNTEAFF
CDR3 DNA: TGTGCCAGCAGTGAGAGAAGACTTAACACTGAAGCTTTCTTT

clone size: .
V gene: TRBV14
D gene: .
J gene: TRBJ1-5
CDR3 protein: CASSDELCLPEGVLYQPQHF
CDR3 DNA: TGTGCCAGCAGCGACGAATTATGTCTTCCCGAGGGAGTTTTATATCAGCCCCAGCATTTT

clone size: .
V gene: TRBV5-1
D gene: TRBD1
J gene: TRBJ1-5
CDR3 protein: CASSLEGASQPQHF
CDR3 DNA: TGCGCCAGCAGCTTGGAGGGGGCAAGTCAGCCCCAGCATTTT

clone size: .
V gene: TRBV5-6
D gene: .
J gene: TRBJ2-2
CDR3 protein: CASSPLGGAVGELFF
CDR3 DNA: TGTGCCAGCAGCCCCCTAGGGGGGGCGGTCGGGGAGCTGTTTTTT

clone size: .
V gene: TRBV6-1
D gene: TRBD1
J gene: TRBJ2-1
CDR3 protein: CASSGLQGSYNEQFF
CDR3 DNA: TGTGCCAGCAGTGGACTACAGGGGTCCTACAATGAGCAGTTCTTC

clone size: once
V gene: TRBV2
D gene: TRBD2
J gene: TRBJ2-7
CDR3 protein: CASRGTSGGTYEQYF
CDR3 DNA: TGTGCCAGCAGGGGTACTAGCGGGGGGACCTACGAGCAGTACTTC

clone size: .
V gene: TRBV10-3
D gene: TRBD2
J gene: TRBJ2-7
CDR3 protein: CAISPWREGPIEQYF
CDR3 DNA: TGTGCCATCAGTCCCTGGCGGGAGGGCCCCATCGAGCAGTACTTC

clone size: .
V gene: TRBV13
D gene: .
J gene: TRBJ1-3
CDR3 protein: CASSPEGNTIYF
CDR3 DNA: TGTGCCAGCAGCCCAGAAGGAAACACCATATATTTT

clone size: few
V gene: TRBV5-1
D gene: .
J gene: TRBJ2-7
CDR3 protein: CASSTGTLIEQYF
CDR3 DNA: TGCGCCAGCAGCACCGGGACTCTGATCGAGCAGTACTTC

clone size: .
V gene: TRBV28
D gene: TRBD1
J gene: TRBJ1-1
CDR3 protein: CASRLNRGDFMNTEAFF
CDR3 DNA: TGTGCCAGCAGGCTGAACAGGGGGGACTTTATGAACACTGAAGCTTTCTTT

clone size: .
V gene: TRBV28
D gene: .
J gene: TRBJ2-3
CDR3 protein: CASSLVATDTQYF
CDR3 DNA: TGTGCCAGCAGTTTGGTAGCCACAGATACGCAGTATTTT

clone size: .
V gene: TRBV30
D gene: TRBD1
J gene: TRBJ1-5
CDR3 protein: CAWSVQGAQPQHF
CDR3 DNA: TGTGCCTGGAGTGTACAGGGGGCTCAGCCCCAGCATTTT

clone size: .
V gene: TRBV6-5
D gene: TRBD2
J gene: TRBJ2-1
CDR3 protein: CASAPTSGRSNEQFF
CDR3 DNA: TGTGCCAGCGCCCCTACTAGCGGGAGGTCCAATGAGCAGTTCTTC

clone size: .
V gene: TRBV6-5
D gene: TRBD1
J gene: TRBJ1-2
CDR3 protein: CASRFTGTGYGYTF
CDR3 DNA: TGTGCCAGCAGATTCACCGGGACAGGCTATGGCTACACCTTC

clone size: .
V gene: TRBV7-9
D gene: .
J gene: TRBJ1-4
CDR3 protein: CASSLGGGQEKLFF
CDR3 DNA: TGTGCCAGCAGCCTGGGGGGAGGACAAGAAAAACTGTTTTTT

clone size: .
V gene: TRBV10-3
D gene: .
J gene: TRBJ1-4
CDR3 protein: CAISGGGDEKLFF
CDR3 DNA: TGTGCCATCAGTGGTGGAGGGGATGAAAAACTGTTTTTT

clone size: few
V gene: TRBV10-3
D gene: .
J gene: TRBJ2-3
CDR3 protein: CAISEDTSTDTQYF
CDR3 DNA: TGTGCCATCAGCGAGGATACTAGCACAGATACGCAGTATTTT

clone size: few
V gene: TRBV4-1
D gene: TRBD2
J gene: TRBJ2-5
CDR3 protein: CASSQGPGLAGEETQYF
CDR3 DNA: TGCGCCAGCAGCCAAGGTCCCGGACTAGCGGGAGAAGAGACCCAGTACTTC

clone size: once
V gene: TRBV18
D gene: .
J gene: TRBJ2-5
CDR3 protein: CASSPWGEETQYF
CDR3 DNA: TGTGCCAGCTCACCCTGGGGGGAAGAGACCCAGTACTTC

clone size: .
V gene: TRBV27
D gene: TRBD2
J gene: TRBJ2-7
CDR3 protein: CASIYTSGGSYEQYF
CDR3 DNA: TGTGCCAGCATTTATACTAGCGGGGGGAGCTACGAGCAGTACTTC